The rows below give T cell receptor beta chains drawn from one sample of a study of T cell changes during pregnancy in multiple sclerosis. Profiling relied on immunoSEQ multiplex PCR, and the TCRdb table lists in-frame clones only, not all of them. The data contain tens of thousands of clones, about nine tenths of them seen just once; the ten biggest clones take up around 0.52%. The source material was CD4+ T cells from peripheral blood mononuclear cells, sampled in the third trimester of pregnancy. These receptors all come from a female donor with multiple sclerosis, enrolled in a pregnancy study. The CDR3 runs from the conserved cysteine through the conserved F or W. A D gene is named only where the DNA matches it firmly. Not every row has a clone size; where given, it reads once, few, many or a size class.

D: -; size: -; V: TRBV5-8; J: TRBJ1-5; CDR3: CASSGGTIGGQPQHF; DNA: TGTGCCAGCAGCGGCGGAACAATCGGGGGTCAGCCCCAGCATTTT
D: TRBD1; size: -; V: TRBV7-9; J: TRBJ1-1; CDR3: CASSGGTVNTEAFF; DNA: TGTGCCAGCAGCGGCGGGACAGTGAACACTGAAGCTTTCTTT
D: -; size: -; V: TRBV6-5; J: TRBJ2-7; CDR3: CASKDLSYEQYF; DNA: TGTGCCAGCAAGGACTTATCCTACGAGCAGTACTTC
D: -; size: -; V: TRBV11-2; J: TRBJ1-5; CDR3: CASSLGEGPNQPQHF; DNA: TGTGCCAGCAGCTTAGGGGAGGGCCCGAATCAGCCCCAGCATTTT
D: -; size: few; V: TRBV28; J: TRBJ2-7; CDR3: CASSLGLLYEQYF; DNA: TGTGCCAGCAGTTTGGGACTTCTCTACGAGCAGTACTTC
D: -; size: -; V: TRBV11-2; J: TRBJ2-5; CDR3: CASSLDRGSGETQYF; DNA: TGTGCCAGCAGCTTAGACAGGGGATCGGGAGAGACCCAGTACTTC
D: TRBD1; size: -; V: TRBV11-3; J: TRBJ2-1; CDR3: CASSQEGASYNEQFF; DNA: TGTGCCAGCAGTCAAGAGGGGGCTTCCTACAATGAGCAGTTCTTC
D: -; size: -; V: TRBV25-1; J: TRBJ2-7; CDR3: CASSDSGFWFYEQYF; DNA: TGTGCCAGCAGTGACTCGGGTTTTTGGTTCTACGAGCAGTACTTC
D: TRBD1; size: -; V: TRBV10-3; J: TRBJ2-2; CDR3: CAAKRAGGETGELFF; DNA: TGTGCCGCAAAAAGGGCAGGGGGCGAAACCGGGGAGCTGTTTTTT
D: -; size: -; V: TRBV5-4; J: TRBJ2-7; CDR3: CASNSGSSYEQYF; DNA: TGTGCCAGCAACAGCGGGTCTTCCTACGAGCAGTACTTC
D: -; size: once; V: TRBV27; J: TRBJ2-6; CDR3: CASSFAGQPGANVLTF; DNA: TGTGCCAGCAGTTTTGCAGGGCAACCTGGGGCCAACGTCCTGACTTTC
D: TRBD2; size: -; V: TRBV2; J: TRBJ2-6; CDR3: CASRPPGLAGVLSGANVLTF; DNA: TGTGCCAGCAGGCCTCCGGGACTAGCGGGAGTACTCTCTGGGGCCAACGTCCTGACTTTC
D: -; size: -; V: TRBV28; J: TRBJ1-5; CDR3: CASSPGFQPQHF; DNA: TGTGCCAGCAGTCCAGGTTTTCAGCCCCAGCATTTT
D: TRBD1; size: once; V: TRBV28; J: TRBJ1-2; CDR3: CASSGRQGKRGYTF; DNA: TGTGCCAGCAGTGGTAGACAGGGGAAGCGTGGCTACACCTTC
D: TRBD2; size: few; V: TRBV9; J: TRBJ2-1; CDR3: CASSVGPEREGSYNEQFF; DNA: TGTGCCAGCAGCGTAGGGCCTGAGCGGGAGGGTTCCTACAATGAGCAGTTCTTC
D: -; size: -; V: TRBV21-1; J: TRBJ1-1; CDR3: CASSTSGESTEAFF; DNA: TGTGCCAGCAGCACATCCGGGGAGAGCACTGAAGCTTTCTTT
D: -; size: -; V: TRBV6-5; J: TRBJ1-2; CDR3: CASSPGIGYGYTF; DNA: TGTGCCAGCAGTCCAGGGATCGGCTATGGCTACACCTTC
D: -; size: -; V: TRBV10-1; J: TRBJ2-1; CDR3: CASFGGREHSYNEQFF; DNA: TGCGCCAGCTTCGGGGGGCGGGAACACTCCTACAATGAGCAGTTCTTC
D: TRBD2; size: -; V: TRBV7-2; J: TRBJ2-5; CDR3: CASSPLAGGLETQYF; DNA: TGTGCCAGCAGCCCCTTAGCGGGAGGGTTGGAGACCCAGTACTTC
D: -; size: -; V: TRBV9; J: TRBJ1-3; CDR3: CASSVAAQGNTIYF; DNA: TGTGCCAGCAGCGTAGCTGCCCAGGGCAACACCATATATTTT
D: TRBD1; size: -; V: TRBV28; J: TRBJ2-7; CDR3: CASSRTGAYEQYF; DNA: TGTGCCAGCAGTCGGACAGGTGCCTACGAGCAGTACTTC
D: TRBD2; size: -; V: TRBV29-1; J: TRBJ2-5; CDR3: CSVCGSPQETQYF; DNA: TGCAGCGTCTGCGGGAGCCCCCAAGAGACCCAGTACTTC
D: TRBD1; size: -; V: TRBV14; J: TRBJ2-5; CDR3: CASGIGTGPQGVQYF; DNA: TGTGCCAGCGGGATAGGGACAGGGCCCCAGGGGGTCCAGTACTTC
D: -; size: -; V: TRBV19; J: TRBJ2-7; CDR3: CASSSPGRGRHEQYF; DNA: TGTGCCAGTAGTTCCCCGGGCAGGGGACGACACGAGCAGTACTTC
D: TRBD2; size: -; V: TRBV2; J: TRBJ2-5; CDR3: CASSDIGLAGVGETQYF; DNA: TGTGCCAGCAGCGATATCGGACTAGCGGGAGTAGGTGAGACCCAGTACTTC